Below, one T cell receptor (beta chain) is given with its context. These data are taken from a study of identical twins. V gave up 3 bases and J gave up 2 bases; unmatched junction bases: 9. This CDR3 contains 16 residues. CDR1 is MNHNS, CDR2 SASEGT, per germline. TCRdb passed the 5' RACE reads through MiXCR, listing each CDR3 protein once. The sample carries about 890,000 distinct CDR3 sequences, roughly 12% recorded once. This same sample was also taken into another study, of yellow fever vaccine responses in identical twins. In that study: Reportedly, twins showed a vaccine T cell response that looked partly convergent and partly personalized.

The sample comprised PBMCs. The chain carries TRBV6-1 and TRBJ2-7, with 8 bases identical to TRBD1. The origin of this receptor is a woman aged 18-35 years in good health. CDR3 protein: CASSEVPGQVTYEQYV. The CDR3, as DNA: TGTGCCAGCAGTGAGGTGCCGGGACAGGTGACCTACGAGCAGTACGTC.